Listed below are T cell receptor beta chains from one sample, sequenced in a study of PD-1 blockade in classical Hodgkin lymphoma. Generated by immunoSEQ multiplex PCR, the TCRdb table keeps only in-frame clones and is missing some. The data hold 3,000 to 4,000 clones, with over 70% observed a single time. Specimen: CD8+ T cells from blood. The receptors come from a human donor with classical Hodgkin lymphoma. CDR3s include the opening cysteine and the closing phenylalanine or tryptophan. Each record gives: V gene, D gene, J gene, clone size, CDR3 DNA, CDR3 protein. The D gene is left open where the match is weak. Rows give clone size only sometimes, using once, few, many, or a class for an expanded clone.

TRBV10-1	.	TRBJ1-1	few	TGCGCCAGCAGTGAGGCCCCTCAGGGGAACACTGAAGCTTTCTTT	CASSEAPQGNTEAFF
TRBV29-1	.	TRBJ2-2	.	TGCAGCGTTGAAGATCGGGGCAGGGCTGCCGGGGAGCTGTTTTTT	CSVEDRGRAAGELFF
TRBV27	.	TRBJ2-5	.	TGTGCCAGCAGTTTATCGGGAACAGGGCTGGAGACCCAGTACTTC	CASSLSGTGLETQYF
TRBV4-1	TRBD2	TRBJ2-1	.	TGCGCCAGCACCATAGCGGGAGGGTCCTACAATGAGCAGTTCTTC	CASTIAGGSYNEQFF
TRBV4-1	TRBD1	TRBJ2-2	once	TGCGCCAGCAGCCCTAGGACAGGGAACACCGGGGAGCTGTTTTTT	CASSPRTGNTGELFF
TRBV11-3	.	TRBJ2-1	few	TGTGCCAGCAGCCCTCAGGGAGACAATGAGCAGTTCTTC	CASSPQGDNEQFF
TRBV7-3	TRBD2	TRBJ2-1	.	TGTGCCAGCGGCCCGGGACTAGTCAACTACAATGAGCAGTTCTTC	CASGPGLVNYNEQFF
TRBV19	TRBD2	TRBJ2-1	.	TGTGCCAGTAATATAGCGGGAGGGCCAAATGAGCAGTTCTTC	CASNIAGGPNEQFF
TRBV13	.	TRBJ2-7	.	TGTGCCAGCAGCTCCCGAGGGTCCTACGAGCAGTACTTC	CASSSRGSYEQYF
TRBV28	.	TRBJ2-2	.	TGTGCCAGCAGTTTCTCTGAGGCCGGGGAGCTGTTTTTT	CASSFSEAGELFF
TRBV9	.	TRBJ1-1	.	TGTGCCAGCAGTGGCTCAACAGGGATCGCGACTGAAGCTTTCTTT	CASSGSTGIATEAFF
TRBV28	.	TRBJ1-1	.	TGTGCCAGCAGTTTAGGAGTGGGGGAACCTGAAGCTTTCTTT	CASSLGVGEPEAFF
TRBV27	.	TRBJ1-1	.	TGTGCCAGCCTCTCGGGGGAAGCTTTCTTT	CASLSGEAFF
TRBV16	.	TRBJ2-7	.	TGTGCCAGCAGCCATACAACTGCCGGGACTCCAAACTTC	CASSHTTAGTPNF
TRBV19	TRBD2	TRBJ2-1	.	TGTGCCAGTAGTATAGTCAGCGGGAGTGAGCAGTTCTTC	CASSIVSGSEQFF
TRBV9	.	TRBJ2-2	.	TGTGCCAGCAGCGTAGGCGGGAACACCGGGGAGCTGTTTTTT	CASSVGGNTGELFF
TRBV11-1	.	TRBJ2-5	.	TGTGCCAGCAGCAAATATATGGTCCGAGAGACCCAGTACTTC	CASSKYMVRETQYF
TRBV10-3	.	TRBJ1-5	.	TGTGCCATCAGCCGAGACAGCAATCAGCCCCAGCATTTT	CAISRDSNQPQHF
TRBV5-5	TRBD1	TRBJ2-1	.	TGTGCCAGCAGCTTTGTACAGGGGGTTAACGATGAGCAGTTCTTC	CASSFVQGVNDEQFF
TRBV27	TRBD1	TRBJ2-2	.	TGTGCCAGCAGTGCCCGACAGGGGGGTCACACCGGGGAGCTGTTTTTT	CASSARQGGHTGELFF
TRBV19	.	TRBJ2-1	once	TGTGCCAGTAGTATAGGGGGCCGGAGCTCCTACAATGAGCAGTTCTTC	CASSIGGRSSYNEQFF
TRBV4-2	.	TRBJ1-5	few	TGTGCCAGCAGCTTGGTCTATTCGCATTGGGGTCAGCCCCAGCATTTT	CASSLVYSHWGQPQHF
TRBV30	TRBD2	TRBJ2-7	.	TGTGCCTGGAGTGGGACTAGCGGGACCTACGAGCAGTACTTC	CAWSGTSGTYEQYF